A selection of T cell receptor beta chains follows, all from one sample in a study of long-term antiretroviral therapy in people with HIV. Method: immunoSEQ multiplex PCR; TCRdb's copy keeps in-frame clones and lacks some. The data contain about 11,000 clones, around 84% of them seen just once; the ten biggest clones take up 20%. Sequenced material: unsorted PBMCs, taken around 7.5 years after starting antiretroviral therapy. Every receptor here comes from a man aged 45 to 65 with HIV. Both conserved end residues are part of each CDR3. Each record gives: J gene, V gene, D gene, CDR3 length, clone size, CDR3 DNA, CDR3 protein. The D gene is left open where the match is weak. Size tells how often a clone was seen (once, few, many) or the class of an expanded clone, and some rows leave it out.

J gene: TRBJ1-1; V gene: TRBV27; D gene: -; CDR3 length: 14; clone size: -; CDR3 DNA: TGTGCCAGCAGTTTTCGGCCTACCTACACTGAAGCTTTCTTT; CDR3 protein: CASSFRPTYTEAFF
J gene: TRBJ1-1; V gene: TRBV6-5; D gene: -; CDR3 length: 15; clone size: -; CDR3 DNA: TGTGCCAGCAGTTACTCGACAGTGGGGAACACTGAAGCTTTCTTT; CDR3 protein: CASSYSTVGNTEAFF
J gene: TRBJ1-5; V gene: TRBV21-1; D gene: -; CDR3 length: 18; clone size: -; CDR3 DNA: TGTGCCAGCAGCACCCATGTTCGCCAGCCGTATAGCAATCAGCCCCAGCATTTT; CDR3 protein: CASSTHVRQPYSNQPQHF
J gene: TRBJ1-1; V gene: TRBV5-1; D gene: -; CDR3 length: 16; clone size: -; CDR3 DNA: TGCGCCAGCAGCTTGCTCTCAGAGGGGGTGGGCACTGAAGCTTTCTTT; CDR3 protein: CASSLLSEGVGTEAFF
J gene: TRBJ2-7; V gene: TRBV29-1; D gene: TRBD1; CDR3 length: 15; clone size: -; CDR3 DNA: TGCAGCGTTGAGTCGGACAGGGAACACTCCTACGAGCAGTACTTC; CDR3 protein: CSVESDREHSYEQYF
J gene: TRBJ2-3; V gene: TRBV2; D gene: TRBD1; CDR3 length: 13; clone size: -; CDR3 DNA: TGTGCCAGCAACGGACAGGGCACAGATACGCAGTATTTT; CDR3 protein: CASNGQGTDTQYF
J gene: TRBJ2-5; V gene: TRBV2; D gene: -; CDR3 length: 14; clone size: -; CDR3 DNA: TGTGCCAGCAGTGAGGGCAGGATGCAAGAGACCCAATACTTC; CDR3 protein: CASSEGRMQETQYF
J gene: TRBJ2-1; V gene: TRBV11-2; D gene: TRBD1; CDR3 length: 15; clone size: -; CDR3 DNA: TGTGCCAGCAGCTTCGGGACAGGGGCCTACAATGAGCAGTTCTTC; CDR3 protein: CASSFGTGAYNEQFF
J gene: TRBJ1-5; V gene: TRBV21-1; D gene: -; CDR3 length: 15; clone size: -; CDR3 DNA: TGTGCCAGCAGCCCGACTCAGGAAGGCAATCAGCCCCAGCATTTT; CDR3 protein: CASSPTQEGNQPQHF
J gene: TRBJ2-1; V gene: TRBV7-9; D gene: -; CDR3 length: 12; clone size: -; CDR3 DNA: TGTGCCAGCACCCTTGGTGGGCATGAGCAGTTCTTC; CDR3 protein: CASTLGGHEQFF
J gene: TRBJ2-7; V gene: TRBV5-5; D gene: -; CDR3 length: 15; clone size: -; CDR3 DNA: TGTGCCAGCAGCTCCTACCAGGGTATAATCTACGAGCAGTACTTC; CDR3 protein: CASSSYQGIIYEQYF
J gene: TRBJ2-3; V gene: TRBV29-1; D gene: TRBD1; CDR3 length: 20; clone size: -; CDR3 DNA: TGCAGCGTTGAAGACCTGGAACAGGGGGGCGAGAGTGATGGAACAGATACGCAGTATTTT; CDR3 protein: CSVEDLEQGGESDGTDTQYF
J gene: TRBJ1-1; V gene: TRBV19; D gene: -; CDR3 length: 15; clone size: once; CDR3 DNA: TGTGCCAGTAGTCCGAAGGTCCTTAGTGGCTCTGAAGCTTTCTTT; CDR3 protein: CASSPKVLSGSEAFF
J gene: TRBJ1-3; V gene: TRBV5-1; D gene: -; CDR3 length: 15; clone size: -; CDR3 DNA: TGCGCCAGCAGCCTCCAGGGTGACTCTGGAAACACCATATATTTT; CDR3 protein: CASSLQGDSGNTIYF
J gene: TRBJ2-6; V gene: TRBV5-1; D gene: -; CDR3 length: 16; clone size: -; CDR3 DNA: TGCGCCAGCAGTGGCCCAGGGAGTGCTGGGGCCAACGTCCTGACTTTC; CDR3 protein: CASSGPGSAGANVLTF
J gene: TRBJ1-5; V gene: TRBV27; D gene: -; CDR3 length: 14; clone size: -; CDR3 DNA: TGTGCCAGCAGTTCCCCGACACGTAATCAGCCCCAGCATTTT; CDR3 protein: CASSSPTRNQPQHF
J gene: TRBJ2-7; V gene: TRBV19; D gene: -; CDR3 length: 15; clone size: -; CDR3 DNA: TGTGCCAGTAGTATAGGAGGGGAACAGGGCTACGAGCAGTACTTC; CDR3 protein: CASSIGGEQGYEQYF
J gene: TRBJ1-1; V gene: TRBV6-5; D gene: -; CDR3 length: 13; clone size: -; CDR3 DNA: TGTGCCAGCAGTTTGGGGATGAACACTGAAGCTTTCTTT; CDR3 protein: CASSLGMNTEAFF
J gene: TRBJ1-1; V gene: TRBV14; D gene: -; CDR3 length: 15; clone size: -; CDR3 DNA: TGTGCCAGCAGCCATATCGAGGGTCTGAACACTGAAGCTTTCTTT; CDR3 protein: CASSHIEGLNTEAFF
J gene: TRBJ2-2; V gene: TRBV11-3; D gene: TRBD2; CDR3 length: 15; clone size: few; CDR3 DNA: TGTGCCAGCGCCCCCGGGACTAGCGACACCGGGGAGCTGTTTTTT; CDR3 protein: CASAPGTSDTGELFF
J gene: TRBJ2-7; V gene: TRBV5-4; D gene: -; CDR3 length: 16; clone size: -; CDR3 DNA: TGTGCCAGCAGTCACCAAGGGGTTATTCTCCTGGGCGAGCAGTACTTC; CDR3 protein: CASSHQGVILLGEQYF
J gene: TRBJ1-6; V gene: TRBV9; D gene: -; CDR3 length: 15; clone size: -; CDR3 DNA: TGTGCCAGCAGTGGCGGGCCGGAGCGCAATTCACCCCTCCACTTT; CDR3 protein: CASSGGPERNSPLHF
J gene: TRBJ1-1; V gene: TRBV19; D gene: -; CDR3 length: 12; clone size: -; CDR3 DNA: TGTGCCGCCATGACAGGGAACACTGAAGCTTTCTTT; CDR3 protein: CAAMTGNTEAFF
J gene: TRBJ2-7; V gene: TRBV27; D gene: -; CDR3 length: 14; clone size: -; CDR3 DNA: TGTGCCAGCAGTTCCGGGGTTCGCTCCTACGAGCAGTACTTC; CDR3 protein: CASSSGVRSYEQYF
J gene: TRBJ1-1; V gene: TRBV11-3; D gene: TRBD1; CDR3 length: 14; clone size: -; CDR3 DNA: TGTGCCAGCAGCACCAGACAGGGTTGGACTGAAGCTTTCTTT; CDR3 protein: CASSTRQGWTEAFF
J gene: TRBJ1-1; V gene: TRBV9; D gene: -; CDR3 length: 14; clone size: -; CDR3 DNA: TGTGCCAGCAGCGAGGGAAACGGGGACACTGAAGCTTTCTTT; CDR3 protein: CASSEGNGDTEAFF
J gene: TRBJ2-1; V gene: TRBV27; D gene: TRBD2; CDR3 length: 13; clone size: once; CDR3 DNA: TGTGCCAGCAGTTCCGGGACTATCAATGAGCAGTTCTTC; CDR3 protein: CASSSGTINEQFF
J gene: TRBJ2-1; V gene: TRBV20-1; D gene: -; CDR3 length: 11; clone size: -; CDR3 DNA: TGCAGTGCTAGAGAAACCAGTGAGCAGTTCTTC; CDR3 protein: CSARETSEQFF
J gene: TRBJ2-7; V gene: TRBV18; D gene: -; CDR3 length: 12; clone size: -; CDR3 DNA: TGTGCCAGCTCAGGCGACTCCTACGAGCAGTACTTC; CDR3 protein: CASSGDSYEQYF
J gene: TRBJ2-3; V gene: TRBV13; D gene: -; CDR3 length: 16; clone size: -; CDR3 DNA: TGTGCCAGCAGCTCCCTATGGGGGGTGAGCACAGATACGCAGTATTTT; CDR3 protein: CASSSLWGVSTDTQYF
J gene: TRBJ2-7; V gene: TRBV28; D gene: -; CDR3 length: 11; clone size: once; CDR3 DNA: TGTGCCAGCAGTTTACAATACGAGCAGTACTTC; CDR3 protein: CASSLQYEQYF
J gene: TRBJ1-5; V gene: TRBV10-2; D gene: -; CDR3 length: 15; clone size: -; CDR3 DNA: TGCGCCAGCAGTGAGGGCAGACATAGCAATCAGCCCCAGCATTTT; CDR3 protein: CASSEGRHSNQPQHF
J gene: TRBJ2-7; V gene: TRBV10-2; D gene: TRBD1; CDR3 length: 11; clone size: -; CDR3 DNA: TGCGCCAGCAGACAGGGGACCGAGCAGTACTTC; CDR3 protein: CASRQGTEQYF
J gene: TRBJ2-7; V gene: TRBV9; D gene: TRBD2; CDR3 length: 18; clone size: -; CDR3 DNA: TGTGCCAGCAGCGTAGTTCAGCAGAGACTAGCGGGGGACGGCGAGCAGTACTTC; CDR3 protein: CASSVVQQRLAGDGEQYF
J gene: TRBJ2-7; V gene: TRBV6-6; D gene: TRBD1; CDR3 length: 15; clone size: -; CDR3 DNA: TGTGCCAGCAGTTACGTAACAGGGGGCGCGTACGAGCAGTACTTC; CDR3 protein: CASSYVTGGAYEQYF
J gene: TRBJ2-7; V gene: TRBV6-1; D gene: -; CDR3 length: 13; clone size: -; CDR3 DNA: TGTGCCAGCAGGAGGCCCGGGGACTACGAGCAGTACTTC; CDR3 protein: CASRRPGDYEQYF
J gene: TRBJ2-3; V gene: TRBV9; D gene: -; CDR3 length: 15; clone size: -; CDR3 DNA: TGTGCCAGCAGCGTAGGAGGATACCAGACAGATACGCAGTATTTT; CDR3 protein: CASSVGGYQTDTQYF
J gene: TRBJ2-3; V gene: TRBV27; D gene: -; CDR3 length: 13; clone size: -; CDR3 DNA: TGTGCCAGCAGTTACGGGGATTGGGATACGCAGTATTTT; CDR3 protein: CASSYGDWDTQYF
J gene: TRBJ2-6; V gene: TRBV5-1; D gene: -; CDR3 length: 17; clone size: -; CDR3 DNA: TGCGCCAGTCCATCAGTAGGGGTTCCCTCTGGGGCCAACGTCCTGACTTTC; CDR3 protein: CASPSVGVPSGANVLTF
J gene: TRBJ1-5; V gene: TRBV15; D gene: TRBD1; CDR3 length: 15; clone size: few; CDR3 DNA: TGTGCCACCAGCAGCTGGGACAGGAGCAATCAGCCCCAGCATTTT; CDR3 protein: CATSSWDRSNQPQHF
J gene: TRBJ2-6; V gene: TRBV13; D gene: -; CDR3 length: 17; clone size: -; CDR3 DNA: TGTGCCAGCAGCCCGCCCAGGAGTAGCTCTGGGGCCAACGTCCTGACTTTC; CDR3 protein: CASSPPRSSSGANVLTF
J gene: TRBJ1-6; V gene: TRBV30; D gene: -; CDR3 length: 14; clone size: -; CDR3 DNA: TGTGCCTGGAGTGACTTTAATGGGAATTCACCCCTCCACTTT; CDR3 protein: CAWSDFNGNSPLHF
J gene: TRBJ2-3; V gene: TRBV6-1; D gene: TRBD2; CDR3 length: 16; clone size: -; CDR3 DNA: TGTGCCAGCAGTGACAAAGGCGGGGGATTGACAGATACGCAGTATTTT; CDR3 protein: CASSDKGGGLTDTQYF
J gene: TRBJ1-5; V gene: TRBV5-8; D gene: -; CDR3 length: 17; clone size: -; CDR3 DNA: TGTGCCAGCAGCTTGGGCCAGCTATGGGGTCTTAATCAGCCCCAGCATTTT; CDR3 protein: CASSLGQLWGLNQPQHF
J gene: TRBJ2-7; V gene: TRBV27; D gene: TRBD1; CDR3 length: 14; clone size: -; CDR3 DNA: TGTGCCAGCAGTTTGGGACAGGGAGCCTACGAGCAGTACTTC; CDR3 protein: CASSLGQGAYEQYF
J gene: TRBJ2-5; V gene: TRBV27; D gene: -; CDR3 length: 13; clone size: -; CDR3 DNA: TGTGCCAGCAGTTCATCTCACAGGGAGACCCAGTACTTC; CDR3 protein: CASSSSHRETQYF
J gene: TRBJ2-3; V gene: TRBV4-1; D gene: -; CDR3 length: 14; clone size: -; CDR3 DNA: TGCGCCAGCAGCATCCGGGACACTCCAGATACGCAGTATTTT; CDR3 protein: CASSIRDTPDTQYF
J gene: TRBJ2-7; V gene: TRBV9; D gene: TRBD1; CDR3 length: 14; clone size: -; CDR3 DNA: TGTGCCAGCAGCGTAGGAGGGGGCTGGGACGAGCAGTACTTC; CDR3 protein: CASSVGGGWDEQYF
J gene: TRBJ1-4; V gene: TRBV7-8; D gene: -; CDR3 length: 14; clone size: -; CDR3 DNA: TGTGCCAGCAGCTTAGAGGTATTCCAAGCCAAACTGTTTTTT; CDR3 protein: CASSLEVFQAKLFF
J gene: TRBJ2-7; V gene: TRBV7-9; D gene: -; CDR3 length: 13; clone size: -; CDR3 DNA: TGTGCCAGCAGCGAGGACTCCTCCTACGAGCAGTACTTC; CDR3 protein: CASSEDSSYEQYF
J gene: TRBJ1-1; V gene: TRBV4-1; D gene: TRBD1; CDR3 length: 18; clone size: -; CDR3 DNA: TGCGCCAGCAGCCAAGATGCCGGACAGGGGCTTTGGAACACTGAAGCTTTCTTT; CDR3 protein: CASSQDAGQGLWNTEAFF
J gene: TRBJ1-5; V gene: TRBV19; D gene: TRBD1; CDR3 length: 15; clone size: -; CDR3 DNA: TGTGCCAGTCGGACAGGAGGCAATAGCAATCAGCCCCAGCATTTT; CDR3 protein: CASRTGGNSNQPQHF
J gene: TRBJ2-1; V gene: TRBV9; D gene: TRBD1; CDR3 length: 16; clone size: -; CDR3 DNA: TGTGCCAGCAGCGGGGGGTCGGACAGGGGTTACAATGAGCAGTTCTTC; CDR3 protein: CASSGGSDRGYNEQFF